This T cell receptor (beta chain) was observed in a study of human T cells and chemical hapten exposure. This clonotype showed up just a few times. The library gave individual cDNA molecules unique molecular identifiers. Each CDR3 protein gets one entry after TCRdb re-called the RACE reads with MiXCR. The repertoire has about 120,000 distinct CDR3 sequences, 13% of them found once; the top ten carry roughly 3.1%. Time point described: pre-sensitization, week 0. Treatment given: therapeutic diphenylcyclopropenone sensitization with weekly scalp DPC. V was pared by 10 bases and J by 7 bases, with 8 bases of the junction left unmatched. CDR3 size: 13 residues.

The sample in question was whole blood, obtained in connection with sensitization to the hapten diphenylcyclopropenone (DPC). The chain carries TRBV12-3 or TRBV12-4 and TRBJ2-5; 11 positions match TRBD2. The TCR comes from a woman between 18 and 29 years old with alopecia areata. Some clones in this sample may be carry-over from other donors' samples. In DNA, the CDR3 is TGTGCCACGACTAGCGGGGTTCTTGGGACCCAGTACTTC. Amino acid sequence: CATTSGVLGTQYF.